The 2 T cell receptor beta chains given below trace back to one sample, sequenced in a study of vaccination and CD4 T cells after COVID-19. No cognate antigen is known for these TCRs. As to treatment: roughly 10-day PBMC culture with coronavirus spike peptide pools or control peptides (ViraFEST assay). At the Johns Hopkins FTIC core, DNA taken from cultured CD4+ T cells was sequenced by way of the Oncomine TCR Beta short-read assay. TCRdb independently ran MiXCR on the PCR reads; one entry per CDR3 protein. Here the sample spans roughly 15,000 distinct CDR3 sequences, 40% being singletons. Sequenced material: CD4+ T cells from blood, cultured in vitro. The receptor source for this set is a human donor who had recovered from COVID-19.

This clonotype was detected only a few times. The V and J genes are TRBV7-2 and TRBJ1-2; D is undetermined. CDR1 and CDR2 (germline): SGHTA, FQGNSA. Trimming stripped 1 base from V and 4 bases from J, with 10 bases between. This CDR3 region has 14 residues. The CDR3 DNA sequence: TGTGCCAGCAGCTTAGATTGGGGAGGCTATGGCTACACCTTC. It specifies CASSLDWGGYGYTF.

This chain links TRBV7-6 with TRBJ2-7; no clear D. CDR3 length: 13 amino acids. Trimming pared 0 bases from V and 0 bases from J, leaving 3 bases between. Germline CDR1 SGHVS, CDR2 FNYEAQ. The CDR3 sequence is CASSLATSYEQYF. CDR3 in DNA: TGTGCCAGCAGCTTAGCCACCTCCTACGAGCAGTACTTC.